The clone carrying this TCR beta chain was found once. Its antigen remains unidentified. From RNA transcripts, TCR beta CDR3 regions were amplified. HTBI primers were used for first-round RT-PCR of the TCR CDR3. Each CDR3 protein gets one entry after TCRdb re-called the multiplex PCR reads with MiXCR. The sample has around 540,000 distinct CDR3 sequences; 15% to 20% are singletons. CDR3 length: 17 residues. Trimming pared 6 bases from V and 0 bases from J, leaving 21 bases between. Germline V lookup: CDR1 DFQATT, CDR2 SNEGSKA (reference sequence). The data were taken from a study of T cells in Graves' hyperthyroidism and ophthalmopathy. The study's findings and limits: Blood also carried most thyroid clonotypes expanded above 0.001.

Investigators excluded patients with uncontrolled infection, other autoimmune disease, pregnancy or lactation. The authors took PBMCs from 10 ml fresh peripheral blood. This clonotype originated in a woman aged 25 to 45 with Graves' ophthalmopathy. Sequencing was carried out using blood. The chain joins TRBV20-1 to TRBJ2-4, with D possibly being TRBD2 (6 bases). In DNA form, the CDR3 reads TGCAGTGCGAACGCGGTACAAGGGGACTTAGCCAAAAACATTCAGTACTTC. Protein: CSANAVQGDLAKNIQYF.